This T cell receptor (beta chain) was observed in a study of STAT3 mutations in large granular lymphocyte leukemia. The study, taken as a whole, reports: At least one immunodominant TCR beta clonotype appeared in every T-cell large granular lymphocyte leukemia patient.

Produced via immunoSEQ multiplex PCR; TCRdb's table is partial and in-frame only. The sample carries fewer than 5,500 clones, less than 75% recorded once. The CDR3 contains 14 residues. Trimming took off 0 bases at V and 2 bases at J, with 6 bases between the two ends. As for this clone: What it binds is unknown.

The material sequenced was peripheral blood mononuclear cells. V usage is TRBV23-1 and J usage is TRBJ2-3; D remains unclear. TRBV23-1 is recorded as an ORF, its role being uncertain. This TCR was recovered from a man in his 60s with T-cell large granular lymphocyte leukemia. Some clones in this sample may be carry-over from other donors' samples. CDR3 sequence: CASSQSGDTDTQYF. In nucleotides, the CDR3 is TGCGCCAGCAGTCAATCGGGTGACACAGATACGCAGTATTTT.